This is a list of T cell receptor beta chains from one sample in a study of T cell repertoires in cytomegalovirus infection. Via MiXCR, TCRdb re-called the reads, giving one row per CDR3 protein. The table records about 190,000 distinct CDR3 sequences, roughly 9.8% of them present only once. The sequenced sample consisted of PBMCs. Receptors originate from a human donor in good health (CMV status not recorded). Some clones in this sample may be carry-over from other donors' samples. Each CDR3 is given with its conserved first and last residue. Each record gives: clone size, D gene, J gene, V gene, CDR3 protein, CDR3 DNA. The D gene is left open where the match is weak. Part of the rows lack a size; the others show once, few, many or a class for expanded clones.

size: many
D: TRBD1
J: TRBJ1-2
V: TRBV30
CDR3: CAWSAGQGGGYGYTF
DNA: TGTGCCTGGAGTGCCGGACAGGGAGGGGGCTATGGCTACACCTTC

size: -
D: -
J: TRBJ1-3
V: TRBV28
CDR3: CASSFMAPTGNTIYF
DNA: TGTGCCAGCAGTTTCATGGCTCCCACTGGAAACACCATATATTTT

size: many
D: -
J: TRBJ2-4
V: TRBV28
CDR3: CASNDPLKNIQYF
DNA: TGTGCCAGCAATGACCCCCTGAAAAACATTCAGTACTTC

size: few
D: -
J: TRBJ2-4
V: TRBV20-1
CDR3: CSATVRISGNIQYF
DNA: TGCAGTGCAACTGTCAGGATCTCCGGCAACATTCAGTACTTC

size: many
D: TRBD1
J: TRBJ1-5
V: TRBV7-2
CDR3: CASSLVTGDNQPQHF
DNA: TGTGCCAGCAGCTTAGTGACAGGGGACAATCAGCCCCAGCATTTT

size: many
D: -
J: TRBJ2-7
V: TRBV28
CDR3: CASQGPTRNEQYF
DNA: TGTGCCAGCCAGGGACCGACTAGGAACGAGCAGTACTTC

size: many
D: -
J: TRBJ2-1
V: TRBV11-2
CDR3: CASSSGLSSYNEQFF
DNA: TGTGCCAGCAGCTCCGGACTAAGCTCCTACAATGAGCAGTTCTTC

size: many
D: -
J: TRBJ1-1
V: TRBV20-1
CDR3: CSAWERGLNTEAFF
DNA: TGCAGTGCTTGGGAAAGGGGGTTGAACACTGAAGCTTTCTTT

size: -
D: -
J: TRBJ2-1
V: TRBV7-2
CDR3: CASSPSQSREQFF
DNA: TGTGCCAGCAGCCCCTCCCAGTCCCGTGAGCAGTTCTTC

size: -
D: -
J: TRBJ2-2
V: TRBV9
CDR3: CASTRENTGELFF
DNA: TGTGCCAGCACCCGAGAAAACACCGGGGAGCTGTTTTTT

size: few
D: TRBD2
J: TRBJ2-3
V: TRBV28
CDR3: CATVNRIAGGRPDTQYF
DNA: TGTGCCACCGTCAACAGGATAGCGGGGGGGCGGCCAGATACGCAGTATTTT

size: few
D: -
J: TRBJ2-1
V: TRBV11-2
CDR3: CASSLDLASEQFF
DNA: TGTGCCAGCAGCTTAGATCTAGCCAGTGAGCAGTTCTTC

size: few
D: -
J: TRBJ2-5
V: TRBV29-1
CDR3: CSDTQGREETQYF
DNA: TGCAGCGATACGCAGGGGAGAGAAGAGACCCAGTACTTC

size: many
D: -
J: TRBJ2-6
V: TRBV11-1
CDR3: CASSPRQVIHSGANVLTF
DNA: TGTGCCAGCAGCCCTAGACAGGTCATCCACTCTGGGGCCAACGTCCTGACTTTC

size: many
D: TRBD1
J: TRBJ2-1
V: TRBV29-1
CDR3: CSVEVGGTGGYNEQFF
DNA: TGCAGCGTTGAGGTCGGCGGGACAGGGGGTTACAATGAGCAGTTCTTC

size: -
D: -
J: TRBJ1-1
V: TRBV28
CDR3: CASSLWHGAFF
DNA: TGTGCCAGCAGTTTATGGCATGGGGCTTTCTTT